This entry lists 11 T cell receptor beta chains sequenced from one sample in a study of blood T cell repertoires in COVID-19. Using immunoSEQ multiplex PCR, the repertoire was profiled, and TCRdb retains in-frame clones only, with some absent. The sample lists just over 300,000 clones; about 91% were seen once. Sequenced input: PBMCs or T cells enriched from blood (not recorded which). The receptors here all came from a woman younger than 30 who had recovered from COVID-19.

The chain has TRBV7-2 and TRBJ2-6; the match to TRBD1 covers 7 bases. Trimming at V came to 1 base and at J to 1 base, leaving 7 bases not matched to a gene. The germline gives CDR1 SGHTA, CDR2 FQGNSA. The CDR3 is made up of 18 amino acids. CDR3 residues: CASSLERGRLSGANVLTF. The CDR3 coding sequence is TGTGCCAGCAGCTTAGAGAGGGGGCGCCTGTCTGGGGCCAACGTCCTGACTTTC. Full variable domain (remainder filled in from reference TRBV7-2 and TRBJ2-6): GAGVSQSPSNKVTEKGKDVELRCDPISGHTALYWYRQSLGQGLEFLIYFQGNSAPDKSGLPSDRFSAERTGGSVSTLTIQRTQQEDSAVYLCASSLERGRLSGANVLTFGAGSRLTVL.

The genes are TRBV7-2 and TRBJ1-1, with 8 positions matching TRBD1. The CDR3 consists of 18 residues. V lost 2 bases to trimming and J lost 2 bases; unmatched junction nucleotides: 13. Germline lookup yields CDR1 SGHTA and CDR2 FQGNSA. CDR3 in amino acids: CASSLRGSESGGNTEAFF. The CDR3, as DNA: TGTGCCAGCAGCTTAAGGGGGTCGGAGTCAGGGGGCAACACTGAAGCTTTCTTT. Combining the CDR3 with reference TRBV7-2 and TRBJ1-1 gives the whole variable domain GAGVSQSPSNKVTEKGKDVELRCDPISGHTALYWYRQSLGQGLEFLIYFQGNSAPDKSGLPSDRFSAERTGGSVSTLTIQRTQQEDSAVYLCASSLRGSESGGNTEAFFGQGTRLTVV.

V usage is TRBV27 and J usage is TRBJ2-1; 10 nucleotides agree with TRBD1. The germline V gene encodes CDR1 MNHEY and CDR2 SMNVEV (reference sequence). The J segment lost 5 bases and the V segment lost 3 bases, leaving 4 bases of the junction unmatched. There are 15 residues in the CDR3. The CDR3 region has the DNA TGTGCCAGCAGTTTGGTTGGGACAGGGGACAATGAGCAGTTCTTC. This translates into CASSLVGTGDNEQFF.

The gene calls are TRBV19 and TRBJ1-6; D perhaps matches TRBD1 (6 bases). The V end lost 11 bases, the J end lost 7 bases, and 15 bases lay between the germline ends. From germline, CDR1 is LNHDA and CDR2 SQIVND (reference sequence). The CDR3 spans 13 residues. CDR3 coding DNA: TGTGCCTCCTCCGGGACAAGAAATTCACCCCTCCACTTT. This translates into CASSGTRNSPLHF.

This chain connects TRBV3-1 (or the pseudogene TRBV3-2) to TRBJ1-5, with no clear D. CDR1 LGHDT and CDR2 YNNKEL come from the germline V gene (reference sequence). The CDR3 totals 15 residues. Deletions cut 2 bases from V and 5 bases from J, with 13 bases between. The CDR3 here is CASSQSWAADQPQHF. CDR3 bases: TGTGCCAGCAGCCAAAGTTGGGCAGCGGATCAGCCCCAGCATTTT.

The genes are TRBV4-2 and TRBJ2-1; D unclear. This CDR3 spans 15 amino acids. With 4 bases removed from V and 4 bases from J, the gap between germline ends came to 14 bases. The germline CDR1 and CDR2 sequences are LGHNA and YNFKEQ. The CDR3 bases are TGTGCCAGCAGCCGCGTTCAAGTAAGTTACAATGAGCAGTTCTTC. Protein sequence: CASSRVQVSYNEQFF.

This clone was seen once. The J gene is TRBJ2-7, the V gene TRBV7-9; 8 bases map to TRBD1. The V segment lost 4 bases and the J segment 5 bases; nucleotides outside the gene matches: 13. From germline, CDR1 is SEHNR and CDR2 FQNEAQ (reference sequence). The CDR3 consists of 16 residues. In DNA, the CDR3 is TGTGCCAGCAGCTACCACAGGGGGTCCCTCATGCACGAGCAGTACTTC. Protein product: CASSYHRGSLMHEQYF.

CDR3 coding DNA: TGTGCCAGCAGCTTAAGGACGGGACAGGGAAAAGCTTTCTTT. It yields the protein CASSLRTGQGKAFF. The chain recombines TRBV11-2 with TRBJ1-1; TRBD1 aligns across 9 bases. The CDR3 is 14 residues long. The V gene end was trimmed by 2 bases and the J gene end by 9 bases; junction bases not matched to a gene: 7. Germline lookup yields CDR1 SGHAT and CDR2 FQNNGV.

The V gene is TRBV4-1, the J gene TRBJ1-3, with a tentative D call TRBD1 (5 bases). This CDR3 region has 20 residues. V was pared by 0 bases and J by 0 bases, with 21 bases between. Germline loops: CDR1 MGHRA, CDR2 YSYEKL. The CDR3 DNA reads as TGCGCCAGCAGCCAAGAGAGGGCCTTCGGGGGAACCTTCTCTGGAAACACCATATATTTT. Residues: CASSQERAFGGTFSGNTIYF.

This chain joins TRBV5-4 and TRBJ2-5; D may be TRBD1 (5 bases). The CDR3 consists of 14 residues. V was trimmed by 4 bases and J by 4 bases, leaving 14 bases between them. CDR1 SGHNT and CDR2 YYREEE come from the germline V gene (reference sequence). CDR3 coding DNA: TGTGCCAGCAGCCAGGACATCGATGGAGAGACCCAGTACTTC. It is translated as CASSQDIDGETQYF.

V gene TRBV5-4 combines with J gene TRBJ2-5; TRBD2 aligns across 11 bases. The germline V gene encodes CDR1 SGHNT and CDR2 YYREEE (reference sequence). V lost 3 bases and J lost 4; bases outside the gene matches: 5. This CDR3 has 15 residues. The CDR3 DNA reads TGTGCCAGCAGCTCTAGCGGGAGGAGAGTAGAGACCCAGTACTTC. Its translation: CASSSSGRRVETQYF.